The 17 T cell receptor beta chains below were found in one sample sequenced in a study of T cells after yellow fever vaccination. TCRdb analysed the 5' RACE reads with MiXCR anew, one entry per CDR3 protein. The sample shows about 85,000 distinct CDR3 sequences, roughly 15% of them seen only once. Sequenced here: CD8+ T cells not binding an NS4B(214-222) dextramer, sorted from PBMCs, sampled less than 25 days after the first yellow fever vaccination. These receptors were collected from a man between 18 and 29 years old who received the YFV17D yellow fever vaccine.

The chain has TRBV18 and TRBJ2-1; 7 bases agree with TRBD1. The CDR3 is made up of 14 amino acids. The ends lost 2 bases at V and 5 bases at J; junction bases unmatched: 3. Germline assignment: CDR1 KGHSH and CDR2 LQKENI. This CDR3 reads CASSPGDRHNEQFF. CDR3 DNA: TGTGCCAGCTCACCAGGGGACAGACACAATGAGCAGTTCTTC.

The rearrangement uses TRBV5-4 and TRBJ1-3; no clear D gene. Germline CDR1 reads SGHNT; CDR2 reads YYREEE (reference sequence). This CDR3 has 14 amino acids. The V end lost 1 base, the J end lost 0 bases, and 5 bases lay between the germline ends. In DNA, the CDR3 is TGTGCCAGCAGCTTGCGCTACTCTGGAAACACCATATATTTT. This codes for CASSLRYSGNTIYF.

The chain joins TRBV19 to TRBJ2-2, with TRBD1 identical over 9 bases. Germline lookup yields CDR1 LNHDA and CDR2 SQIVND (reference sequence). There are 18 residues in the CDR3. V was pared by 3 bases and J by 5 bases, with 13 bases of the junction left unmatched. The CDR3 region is CASSILKQGARRTGELFF. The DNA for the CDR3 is TGTGCCAGTAGTATCCTCAAACAGGGGGCCCGACGGACCGGGGAGCTGTTTTTT.

CDR3 coding DNA: TGTGCCAGCAGCCCCACCCCCGGGGACACCGGGGAGCTGTTTTTT. Translation gives CASSPTPGDTGELFF. The chain uses TRBV5-5 and TRBJ2-2; tentative D call: TRBD2 (5 bases). Germline V gene lookup returns CDR1 SGHKS and CDR2 YYEKEE (reference sequence). The length of the CDR3 is 15 residues. V was clipped by 4 bases and J by 3 bases, with 13 bases between them.

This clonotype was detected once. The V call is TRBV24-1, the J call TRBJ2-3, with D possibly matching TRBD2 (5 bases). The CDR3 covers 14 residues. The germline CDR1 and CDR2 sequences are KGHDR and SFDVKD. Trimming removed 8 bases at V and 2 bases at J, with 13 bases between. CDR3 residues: CATIGSGATDTQYF. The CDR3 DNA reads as TGTGCCACCATAGGGAGCGGCGCCACAGATACGCAGTATTTT.

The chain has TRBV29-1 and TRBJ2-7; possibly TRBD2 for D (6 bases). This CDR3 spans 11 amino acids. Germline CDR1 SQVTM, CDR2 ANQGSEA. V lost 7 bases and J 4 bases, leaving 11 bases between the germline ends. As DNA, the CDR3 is TGCAGCGCCTCCGGGGGATACGAGCAGTACTTC. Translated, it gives CSASGGYEQYF.

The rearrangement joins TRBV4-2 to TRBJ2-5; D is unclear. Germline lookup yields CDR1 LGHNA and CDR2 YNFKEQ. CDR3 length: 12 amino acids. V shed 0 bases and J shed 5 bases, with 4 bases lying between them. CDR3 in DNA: TGTGCCAGCAGCCAAGATTTGGAGACCCAGTACTTC. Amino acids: CASSQDLETQYF.

CDR3: CASSPSDLPGEQFF. DNA for the CDR3: TGTGCCAGCAGCCCGTCGGATCTCCCGGGTGAGCAGTTCTTC. V gene TRBV7-8 combines with J gene TRBJ2-1; D call uncertain. Germline CDR1 is SGHVS and CDR2 is FQNEAQ. The CDR3 has 14 amino acids. Trimming took off 5 bases at V and 9 bases at J, with 17 bases between the two ends.

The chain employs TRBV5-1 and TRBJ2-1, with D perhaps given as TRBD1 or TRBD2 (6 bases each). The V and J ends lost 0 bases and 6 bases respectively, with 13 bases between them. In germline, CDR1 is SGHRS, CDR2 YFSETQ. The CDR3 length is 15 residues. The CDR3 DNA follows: TGCGCCAGCAGCTTGGACCGGGGGCGAAGCAATGAGCAGTTCTTC. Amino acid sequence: CASSLDRGRSNEQFF.

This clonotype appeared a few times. The CDR3 bases are TGTGCCAGCAGCTTAGGACTAGCGGGGAGGGAGACCCAGTACTTC. This codes for CASSLGLAGRETQYF. J is TRBJ2-5 and V is TRBV7-2; TRBD2 matches at 11 bases. The junction had 3 bases not matched to a gene; V was cut back by 1 base and J by 5 bases. Germline CDR1 reads SGHTA; CDR2 reads FQGNSA. This CDR3 has 15 amino acids.

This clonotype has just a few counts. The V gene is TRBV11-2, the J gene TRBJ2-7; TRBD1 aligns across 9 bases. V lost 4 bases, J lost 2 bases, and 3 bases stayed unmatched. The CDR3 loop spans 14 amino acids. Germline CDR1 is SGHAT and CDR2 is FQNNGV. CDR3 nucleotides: TGTGCCAGCAGCTGGGGACAGGGAACCTACGAGCAGTACTTC. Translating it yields CASSWGQGTYEQYF.

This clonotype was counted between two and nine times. DNA for the CDR3: TGTGCCAGTAGTATAGGGGAGCGGGGGGCCTACAATGAGCAGTTCTTC. Amino acids: CASSIGERGAYNEQFF. This chain links TRBV19 with TRBJ2-1; 9 positions match TRBD2. With V trimmed by 1 base and J by 2 bases, 3 bases remained unmatched. Germline V gene data show CDR1 as LNHDA and CDR2 as SQIVND (reference sequence). The CDR3 spans 16 residues.

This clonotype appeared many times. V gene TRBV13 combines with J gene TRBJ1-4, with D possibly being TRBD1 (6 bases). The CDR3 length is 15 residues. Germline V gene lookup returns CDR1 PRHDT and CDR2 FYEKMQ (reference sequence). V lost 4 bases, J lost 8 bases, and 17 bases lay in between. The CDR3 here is CASSWALGAGEKLFF. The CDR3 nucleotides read TGTGCCAGCAGCTGGGCGTTGGGGGCCGGGGAAAAACTGTTTTTT.

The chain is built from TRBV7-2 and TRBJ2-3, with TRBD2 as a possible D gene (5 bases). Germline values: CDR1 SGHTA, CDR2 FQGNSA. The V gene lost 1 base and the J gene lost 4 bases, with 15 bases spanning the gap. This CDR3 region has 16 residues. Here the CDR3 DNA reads TGTGCCAGCAGCTTAGATACGGGATCGAGCCCAGATACGCAGTATTTT. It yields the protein CASSLDTGSSPDTQYF.

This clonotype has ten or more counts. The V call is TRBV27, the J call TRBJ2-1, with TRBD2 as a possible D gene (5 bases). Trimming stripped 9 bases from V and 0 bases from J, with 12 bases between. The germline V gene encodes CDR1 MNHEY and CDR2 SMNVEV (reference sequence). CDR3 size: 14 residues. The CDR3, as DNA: TGTGCCAGTTACGGACTCCACTCCTACAATGAGCAGTTCTTC. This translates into CASYGLHSYNEQFF.

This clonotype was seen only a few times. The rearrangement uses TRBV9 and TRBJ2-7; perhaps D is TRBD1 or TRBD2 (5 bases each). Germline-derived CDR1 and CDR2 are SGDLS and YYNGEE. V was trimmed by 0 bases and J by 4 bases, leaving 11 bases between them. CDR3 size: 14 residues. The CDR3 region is CASSVAGSGYEQYF. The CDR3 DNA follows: TGTGCCAGCAGCGTAGCAGGGTCGGGGTACGAGCAGTACTTC.

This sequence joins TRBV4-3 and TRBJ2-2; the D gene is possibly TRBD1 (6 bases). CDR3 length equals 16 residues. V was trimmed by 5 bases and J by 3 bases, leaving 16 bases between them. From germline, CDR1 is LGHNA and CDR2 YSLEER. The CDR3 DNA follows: TGCGCCAGCAGCAGGGGTCCAGGGGCGGACACCGGGGAGCTGTTTTTT. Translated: CASSRGPGADTGELFF.